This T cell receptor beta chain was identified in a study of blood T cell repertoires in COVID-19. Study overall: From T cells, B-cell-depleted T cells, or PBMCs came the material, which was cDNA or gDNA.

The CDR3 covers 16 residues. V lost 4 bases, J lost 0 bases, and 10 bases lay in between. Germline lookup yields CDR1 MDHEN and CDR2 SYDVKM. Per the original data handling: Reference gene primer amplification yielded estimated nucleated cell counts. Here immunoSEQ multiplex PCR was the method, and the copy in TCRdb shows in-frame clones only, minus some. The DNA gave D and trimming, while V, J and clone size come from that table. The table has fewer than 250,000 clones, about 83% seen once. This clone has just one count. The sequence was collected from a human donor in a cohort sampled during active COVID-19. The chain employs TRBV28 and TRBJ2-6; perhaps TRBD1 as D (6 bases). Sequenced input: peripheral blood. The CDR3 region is CASSWTASSGANVLTF. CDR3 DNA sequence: TGTGCCAGCAGTTGGACAGCCTCCTCTGGGGCCAACGTCCTGACTTTC. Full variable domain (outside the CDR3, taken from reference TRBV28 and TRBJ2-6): DVKVTQSSRYLVKRTGEKVFLECVQDMDHENMFWYRQDPGLGLRLIYFSYDVKMKEKGDIPEGYSVSREKKERFSLILESASTNQTSMYLCASSWTASSGANVLTFGAGSRLTVL.